The present entry profiles one T cell receptor (beta chain) with its context. The antigen remains unidentified. This record belongs to a study of beta chain features in type 1 diabetes. Across the whole study: Examination spanned fewer than 140,000,000 sorted cells from all samples.

Isolated RNA was reverse transcribed in full, so expressed TCRB transcripts were sequenced. Sequencing was performed with immunoSEQ multiplex PCR; in TCRdb, only in-frame clones are kept and a portion is missing. The data hold hundreds of thousands of clones, with 14% observed a single time. Study-level findings and limits: Type 1 diabetes patients showed a moderate but significant shortening of TCRB CDR3s in all four CD4+ subsets.

The CDR3 is made up of 15 amino acids. V was trimmed by 2 bases and J by 3 bases, leaving 14 bases between them. The germline CDR1 and CDR2 sequences are MNHEY and SMNVEV (reference sequence). V is TRBV27 and J is TRBJ2-7; D perhaps matches TRBD1 (7 bases). This clonotype was obtained from a man under 40 with type 1 diabetes. Sequences were obtained from naive CD4+ T cells from blood. DNA for the CDR3: TGTGCCAGCAGTTTACGGCAGGGGGGAATCTACGAGCAGTACTTC. This sequence encodes CASSLRQGGIYEQYF.